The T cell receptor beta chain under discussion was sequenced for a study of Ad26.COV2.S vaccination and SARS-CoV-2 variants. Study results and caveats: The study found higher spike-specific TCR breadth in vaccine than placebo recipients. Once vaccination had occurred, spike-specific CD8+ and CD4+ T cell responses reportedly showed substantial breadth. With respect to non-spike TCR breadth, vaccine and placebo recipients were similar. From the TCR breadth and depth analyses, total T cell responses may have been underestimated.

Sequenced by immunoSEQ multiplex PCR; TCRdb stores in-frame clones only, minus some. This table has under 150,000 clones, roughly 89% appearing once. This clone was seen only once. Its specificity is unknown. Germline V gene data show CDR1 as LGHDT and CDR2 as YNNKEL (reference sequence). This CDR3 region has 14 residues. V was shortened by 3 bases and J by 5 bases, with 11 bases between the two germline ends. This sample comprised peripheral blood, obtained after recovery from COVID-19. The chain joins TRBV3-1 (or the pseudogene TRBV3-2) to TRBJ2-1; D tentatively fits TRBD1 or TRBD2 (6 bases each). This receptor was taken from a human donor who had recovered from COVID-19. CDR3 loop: CASSQGGRDNEQFF. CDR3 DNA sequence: TGTGCCAGCAGCCAGGGGGGCAGAGACAATGAGCAGTTCTTC.